These 32 T cell receptor beta chains were all obtained from the same sample, sequenced in a study of radiotherapy plus CTLA-4 blockade in lung cancer. Repertoires were generated with immunoSEQ multiplex PCR, while TCRdb's copy carries only in-frame clones and drops some. The data show roughly 32,000 clones, 75% to 85% seen once. Specimen: peripheral blood, collected from a patient treated with radiotherapy plus ipilimumab. All receptors come from a human donor with non-small cell lung cancer that progressed on radiotherapy plus ipilimumab.

This clone is categorized as medium-sized. The genes are TRBV11-2 and TRBJ1-1; D unclear. CDR3 size: 16 residues. Trimming shortened V by 0 bases and J by 4 bases, and 15 bases separated the two germline ends. Germline values: CDR1 SGHAT, CDR2 FQNNGV. The CDR3 sequence: CASSLEFGKKGTEAFF. Written as DNA, the CDR3 is TGTGCCAGCAGCTTAGAGTTCGGGAAAAAGGGCACTGAAGCTTTCTTT.

This chain connects TRBV7-9 to TRBJ1-4, with TRBD1 matching 10 bases. CDR3 size: 15 residues. V lost 4 bases and J lost 5; bases outside the gene matches: 4. The germline CDR1 and CDR2 sequences are SEHNR and FQNEAQ (reference sequence). The CDR3 protein is CASSSGQGENEKLFF. CDR3 in DNA: TGTGCCAGCAGCTCAGGACAGGGGGAGAATGAAAAACTGTTTTTT.

The chain recombines TRBV2 with TRBJ1-1, with D maybe TRBD1 (6 bases). The ends were cut back, 6 bases at V and 1 base at J, with 15 bases in the middle. CDR1 is SNHLY, CDR2 FYNNEI, per germline. The CDR3 length is 15 residues. Written as DNA, the CDR3 is TGTGCCAGCAGAGAAATTGGACAGAAGAACACTGAAGCTTTCTTT. It yields the protein CASREIGQKNTEAFF.

In its sample, this clone was seen a few times. The chain combines TRBV6-1 with TRBJ2-6; 11 bases fit TRBD1. With 4 bases clipped from V and 4 bases from J, the junction kept 9 bases outside the gene matches. Germline loops: CDR1 MNHNS, CDR2 SASEGT. This CDR3 spans 18 amino acids. The CDR3 here is CASSARTGGGSGANVLTF. The CDR3 DNA reads TGTGCCAGCAGTGCCAGGACAGGGGGCGGCTCCGGGGCCAACGTCCTGACTTTC.

The chain uses TRBV7-6 and TRBJ2-7; TRBD2 aligns across 8 bases. Trimming cost V 0 bases and J 6 bases; bases outside gene matches: 1. The CDR3 spans 13 residues. In germline, CDR1 is SGHVS, CDR2 FNYEAQ. CDR3 in DNA: TGTGCCAGCAGCTTAGCCGCGGGAGGCGAGCAGTACTTC. Translated: CASSLAAGGEQYF. The whole variable domain, remainder taken from reference TRBV7-6 and TRBJ2-7, is GAGVSQSPRYKVTKRGQDVALRCDPISGHVSLYWYRQALGQGPEFLTYFNYEAQQDKSGLPNDRFSAERPEGSISTLTIQRTEQRDSAMYRCASSLAAGGEQYFGPGTRLTVT.

The chain uses TRBV5-1 and TRBJ2-2; the match to TRBD2 covers 7 bases. CDR1 and CDR2 (germline): SGHRS, YFSETQ. Unmatched junction bases numbered 3, after V lost 0 bases and J lost 1 base. CDR3 size: 16 residues. The CDR3 DNA reads TGCGCCAGCAGCTTGGAGTCGGGGGGGAACACCGGGGAGCTGTTTTTT. It yields the protein CASSLESGGNTGELFF. Full variable domain (rest looked up from reference TRBV5-1 and TRBJ2-2): KAGVTQTPRYLIKTRGQQVTLSCSPISGHRSVSWYQQTPGQGLQFLFEYFSETQRNKGNFPGRFSGRQFSNSRSEMNVSTLELGDSALYLCASSLESGGNTGELFFGEGSRLTVL.

This clone has a handful of counts. This rearrangement joins TRBV4-1 to TRBJ2-1; TRBD2 aligns across 11 bases. Germline V gene lookup returns CDR1 MGHRA and CDR2 YSYEKL. There are 14 residues in the CDR3. V lost 4 bases, J lost 4 bases, and 0 bases stayed unmatched. CDR3 nucleotide sequence: TGCGCCAGCAGCCGACTAGCGGGGTACAATGAGCAGTTCTTC. Translating gives CASSRLAGYNEQFF.

The gene calls are TRBV4-1 and TRBJ2-2; tentatively, D is TRBD2 (6 bases). The V end lost 6 bases, the J end lost 6 bases, and 11 bases lay between the germline ends. Germline V gene sequence: CDR1 MGHRA, CDR2 YSYEKL. CDR3 length: 13 amino acids. The CDR3 DNA reads as TGCGCCAGCAGAAATTCGGGGGCCGGGGAGCTGTTTTTT. Amino acids: CASRNSGAGELFF.

V is TRBV10-3 and J is TRBJ2-2; D is possibly TRBD1 (5 bases). Germline CDR1 is ENHRY and CDR2 is SYGVKD. CDR3 size: 12 residues. With 5 bases removed from V and 6 bases from J, the gap between germline ends came to 7 bases. The CDR3 nucleotides read TGTGCCATCAGTAGGGGTTCCGGGGAGCTGTTTTTT. This sequence encodes CAISRGSGELFF.

The chain uses TRBV6-1 and TRBJ1-2; D is possibly TRBD1 (5 bases). The CDR3 is 12 residues long. Germline V gives CDR1 MNHNS, CDR2 SASEGT. V was pared by 7 bases and J by 4 bases, with 10 bases between. The CDR3 DNA reads TGTGCCAGCACGACAGACGTCTATGGCTACACCTTC. Translation: CASTTDVYGYTF.

The chain employs TRBV2 and TRBJ1-1; D is ambiguous. The germline V gene encodes CDR1 SNHLY and CDR2 FYNNEI. The CDR3 spans 12 residues. Trimming cost V 7 bases and J 1 base, with 7 bases left between them. The DNA of the CDR3 is TGTGCCAGCATTCGGGAGAACACTGAAGCTTTCTTT. Translating gives CASIRENTEAFF.

The chain is built from TRBV5-4 and TRBJ1-4; tentatively, D is TRBD1 (6 bases). This CDR3 is 13 amino acids long. The germline gives CDR1 SGHNT, CDR2 YYREEE (reference sequence). V shed 7 bases and J shed 5 bases, with 12 bases lying between them. CDR3 sequence reads: CASGLRGNEKLFF. The DNA for the CDR3 is TGTGCCAGCGGACTTAGGGGGAATGAAAAACTGTTTTTT.

The rearrangement links TRBV6-1 to TRBJ2-7, with TRBD2 matching 8 bases. Germline V gene lookup returns CDR1 MNHNS and CDR2 SASEGT. There are 16 residues in the CDR3. Trimming took 4 bases from V and 2 from J; bases not matched to a gene: 10. CDR3 nucleotides: TGTGCCAGCAGTGCTCCAGCGGGGGAGGGCCCCTACGAGCAGTACTTC. The encoded protein is CASSAPAGEGPYEQYF.

The CDR3 sequence is CAIRRDVGGNEQFF. CDR3 nucleotides: TGTGCCATCAGACGGGACGTAGGAGGGAATGAGCAGTTCTTC. V is TRBV10-3 and J is TRBJ2-1; D is perhaps TRBD2 (6 bases). Germline assignment: CDR1 ENHRY and CDR2 SYGVKD. V was trimmed by 6 bases and J by 7 bases, leaving 16 bases between them. The CDR3 has 14 amino acids.

The CDR3 DNA sequence: TGTGCCAGCTCAGGGCGGACAGGGGGCGAGACCCAGTACTTC. Translation: CASSGRTGGETQYF. The J gene is TRBJ2-5, the V gene TRBV18, with 11 bases aligning to TRBD1. From germline, CDR1 is KGHSH and CDR2 LQKENI. The trim removed 5 bases at V and 5 bases at J, leaving 4 bases unmatched. The CDR3 runs 14 residues.

CDR3 in amino acids: CASRGGPGGYEQYF. CDR3 nucleotide sequence: TGTGCCAGCAGGGGAGGGCCCGGAGGCTACGAGCAGTACTTC. The chain recombines TRBV6-1 with TRBJ2-7; 7 nucleotides line up with TRBD2. Germline values: CDR1 MNHNS, CDR2 SASEGT. This CDR3 has 14 residues. Trimming at V came to 6 bases and at J to 3 bases, leaving 8 bases not matched to a gene.

This chain links TRBV6-1 with TRBJ2-5; the match to TRBD2 covers 7 bases. Trimming took 7 bases from V and 2 from J; bases not matched to a gene: 10. Germline CDR1 is MNHNS and CDR2 is SASEGT. The length of the CDR3 is 15 residues. CDR3 loop: CASNLRPGGQETQYF. The DNA for the CDR3 is TGTGCCAGCAATTTGAGGCCGGGGGGACAAGAGACCCAGTACTTC.

The rearrangement links TRBV27 to TRBJ1-2; a weak D match, TRBD1 (6 bases). V lost 4 bases to trimming and J lost 9 bases, with 12 bases between them. CDR1 and CDR2 (germline): MNHEY, SMNVEV (reference sequence). This CDR3 contains 12 residues. The CDR3 DNA is TGTGCCAGCAGTTCCCCAGGGGAGAGCTACACCTTC. As protein: CASSSPGESYTF.

The CDR3 coding sequence is TGTGCCAGCAGCCAAGGAGAGACAGGGGGAGCTTTCTTT. Its protein is CASSQGETGGAFF. V gene TRBV4-2 combines with J gene TRBJ1-1; TRBD1 agrees at 9 bases. Germline trimming cut 1 base from V and 10 bases from J; bases unmatched to any gene: 4. This CDR3 contains 13 residues. Germline loops: CDR1 LGHNA, CDR2 YNFKEQ.

This clone was seen a single time. At the DNA level, this CDR3 is encoded by other sequences in the same sample as well. The chain couples TRBV9 to TRBJ2-1; weak D call: TRBD1 (5 bases). The germline CDR1 and CDR2 sequences are SGDLS and YYNGEE. Between the trimmed V and J ends, which lost 1 base and 8 bases, there was a span of 10 bases. The CDR3 covers 13 residues. The CDR3 region is CASSVRGVDEQFF. The CDR3 DNA reads as TGTGCCAGCAGCGTAAGGGGTGTGGATGAGCAGTTCTTC.

V usage is TRBV6-5 and J usage is TRBJ2-7; 7 positions agree with TRBD2. With 5 bases clipped from V and 5 bases from J, the junction kept 9 bases outside the gene matches. CDR3 length equals 14 residues. The V gene's germline CDR1 is MNHEY and CDR2 SVGAGI. CDR3 in amino acids: CASSEFGGSDEQYF. CDR3 DNA: TGTGCCAGCAGTGAATTCGGGGGGAGCGACGAGCAGTACTTC.

The V call is TRBV5-1, the J call TRBJ2-1; TRBD2 matches 10 bases. There are 14 residues in the CDR3. J was trimmed by 7 bases and V by 0 bases; bases with no gene match: 1. The V gene's germline CDR1 is SGHRS and CDR2 YFSETQ. CDR3 in DNA: TGCGCCAGCAGCTTGGAAGCGGGGGGGAATGAGCAGTTCTTC. Its translation: CASSLEAGGNEQFF.

This chain uses TRBV4-3 with TRBJ2-1; 10 nucleotides align to TRBD2. This CDR3 has 16 amino acids. Germline lookup yields CDR1 LGHNA and CDR2 YSLEER. Unmatched junction bases numbered 5, after V lost 1 base and J lost 5 bases. CDR3 nucleotide sequence: TGCGCCAGCAGCCAAGTGGCTAGCGGGGGACACAATGAGCAGTTCTTC. As protein: CASSQVASGGHNEQFF.

This clone appeared a single time. The rearrangement uses TRBV6-1 and TRBJ1-5; TRBD1 agrees at 7 bases. V dropped 0 bases and J dropped 10; count of bases not matched to a gene: 6. Germline V gene sequence: CDR1 MNHNS, CDR2 SASEGT. This CDR3 region has 14 residues. In DNA, the CDR3 is TGTGCCAGCAGTGAAGCAGGGACAGTCTCTCCCCAGCATTTT. Its translation is CASSEAGTVSPQHF.

V and J are TRBV11-1 and TRBJ2-1, with D possibly being TRBD2 (7 bases). Germline V CDR1 and CDR2: SGHAT, FQDESV (reference sequence). V lost 5 bases and J 9 bases, leaving 17 bases between the germline ends. The CDR3 runs 14 residues. DNA for the CDR3: TGTGCCAGCAGCCCGCGGGTAGGGGGGGGTGAGCAGTTCTTC. It translates to CASSPRVGGGEQFF.

The chain employs TRBV11-2 and TRBJ2-7, with 8 bases aligning to TRBD1. The CDR3 loop spans 15 amino acids. Germline CDR1 SGHAT, CDR2 FQNNGV. With V trimmed by 5 bases and J by 9 bases, 15 bases remained unmatched. The CDR3 DNA sequence: TGTGCCAGCAGCCTGGACAGGGTGGTCTCGAGCGGGCAGTACTTC. The encoded protein is CASSLDRVVSSGQYF.

The V call is TRBV9, the J call TRBJ2-5; D might be TRBD2 (6 bases). There are 16 residues in the CDR3. In germline, CDR1 is SGDLS, CDR2 YYNGEE. The V and J ends lost 3 bases and 0 bases respectively, with 15 bases between them. CDR3 in DNA: TGTGCCAGCAGCGCGGGGGACGAACCGTACCAAGAGACCCAGTACTTC. Protein product: CASSAGDEPYQETQYF.

The CDR3 DNA reads TGTGCCAGCAGCGGAGGAGTCCAAGAGACCCAGTACTTC. As protein: CASSGGVQETQYF. The chain links TRBV18 to TRBJ2-5; tentatively, D is TRBD2 (5 bases). The CDR3 loop spans 13 amino acids. Germline-derived CDR1 and CDR2 are KGHSH and LQKENI. Between the trimmed V and J ends, which lost 8 bases and 1 base, there was a span of 11 bases. The full variable domain, rest sourced from reference TRBV18 and TRBJ2-5, is NAGVMQNPRHLVRRRGQEARLRCSPMKGHSHVYWYRQLPEEGLKFMVYLQKENIIDESGMPKERFSAEFPKEGPSILRIQQVVRGDSAAYFCASSGGVQETQYFGPGTRLLVL.

The chain has TRBV9 and TRBJ1-1, with D tentatively TRBD1 (6 bases). Germline V gene data show CDR1 as SGDLS and CDR2 as YYNGEE. The CDR3 is 14 amino acids. Trimming took off 4 bases at V and 3 bases at J, with 13 bases between the two ends. CDR3 sequence reads: CASSPADRYTEAFF. As DNA, the CDR3 is TGTGCCAGCAGCCCCGCGGACAGATACACTGAAGCTTTCTTT.

Here the CDR3 DNA reads TGCGCCAGCAGCCAAGATAGGGAGGGAAATTATGGCTACACCTTC. Its protein product is CASSQDREGNYGYTF. The gene calls are TRBV4-3 and TRBJ1-2; the D is unclear. The germline V gene encodes CDR1 LGHNA and CDR2 YSLEER. V was trimmed by 0 bases and J by 5 bases, leaving 13 bases between them. CDR3 length: 15 residues.

This clone appeared once. The chain recombines TRBV6-1 with TRBJ2-5, with a possible D match to TRBD1 (6 bases). The DNA matches TRBJ2-7 better at its end, which makes the J call doubtful. Germline CDR1 is MNHNS and CDR2 is SASEGT. The CDR3 extends over 13 amino acids. CDR3 sequence reads: CASSLTGTYEQYF. The CDR3 region has the DNA TGTGCCAGCAGTCTGACAGGTACCTACGAGCAGTACTTC.

This clone was seen just once. The chain uses TRBV7-2 and TRBJ1-5; no definite D call. Germline CDR1 and CDR2: SGHTA and FQGNSA. Trimming left V 3 bases short and J 6 bases short, with 15 bases between. The CDR3 totals 15 residues. CDR3 region: CASSFMSGLSQPQHF. The CDR3 DNA sequence: TGTGCCAGCAGCTTTATGTCGGGTCTAAGTCAGCCCCAGCATTTT.